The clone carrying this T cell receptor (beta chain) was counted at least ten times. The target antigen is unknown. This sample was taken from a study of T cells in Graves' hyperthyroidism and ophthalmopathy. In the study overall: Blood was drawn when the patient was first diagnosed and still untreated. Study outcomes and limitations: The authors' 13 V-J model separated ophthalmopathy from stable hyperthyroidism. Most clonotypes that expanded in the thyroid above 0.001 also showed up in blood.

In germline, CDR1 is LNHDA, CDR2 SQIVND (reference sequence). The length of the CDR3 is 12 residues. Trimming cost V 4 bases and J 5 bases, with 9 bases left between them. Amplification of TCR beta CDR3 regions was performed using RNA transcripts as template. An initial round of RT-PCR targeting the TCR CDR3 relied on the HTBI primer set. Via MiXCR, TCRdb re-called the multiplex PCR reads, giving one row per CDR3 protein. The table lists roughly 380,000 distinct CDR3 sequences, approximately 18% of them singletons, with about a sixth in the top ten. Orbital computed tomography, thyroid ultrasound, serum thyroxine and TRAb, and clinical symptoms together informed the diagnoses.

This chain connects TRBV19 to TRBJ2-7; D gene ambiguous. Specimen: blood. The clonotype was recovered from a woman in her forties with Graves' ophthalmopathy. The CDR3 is CASSSDTDEQYF. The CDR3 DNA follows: TGTGCCAGTAGTAGCGACACAGACGAGCAGTACTTC. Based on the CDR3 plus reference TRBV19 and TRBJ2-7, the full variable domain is DGGITQSPKYLFRKEGQNVTLSCEQNLNHDAMYWYRQDPGQGLRLIYYSQIVNDFQKGDIAEGYSVSREKKESFPLTVTSAQKNPTAFYLCASSSDTDEQYFGPGTRLTVT.